This T cell receptor beta chain was sequenced during a study of T cells in localized non-small cell lung cancer. V lost 5 bases and J 5 bases, leaving 10 bases between the germline ends. The germline gives CDR1 SGHVS, CDR2 FQNEAQ. This CDR3 has 13 residues. The protocol was immunoSEQ multiplex PCR, while the TCRdb copy is restricted to in-frame clones and leaves out a portion. In the table there are around 64,000 clones, roughly nine tenths of which are singletons. The chain is built from TRBV7-8 and TRBJ2-1; D unclear. This TCR was sampled from a man aged 40 to 69 with stage I lung adenocarcinoma. Material: peripheral blood, obtained before any cancer treatment. The DNA of the CDR3 is TGTGCCAGCAGCGTAAGCGCCCACAATGAGCAGTTCTTC. It yields the protein CASSVSAHNEQFF.